Presented here are 20 T cell receptor beta chains from one specimen sequenced in a study of blood T cell repertoires in COVID-19. Produced via immunoSEQ multiplex PCR; TCRdb's table is partial and in-frame only. Among 300,000 to 400,000 clones listed, around 87% were seen once. Specimen: peripheral blood. These receptors were collected from a woman aged 50 to 60 who had recovered from COVID-19.

The rearrangement links TRBV10-1 to TRBJ2-2; D might be TRBD2 (7 bases). Germline V gene sequence: CDR1 WNHNN, CDR2 SYGVQD (reference sequence). This CDR3 contains 16 residues. V lost 3 bases, J lost 1 base, and 12 bases lay in between. This CDR3 reads CASSDWGGLNTGELFF. CDR3 in DNA: TGCGCCAGCAGTGACTGGGGGGGCCTGAACACCGGGGAGCTGTTTTTT.

The chain has TRBV3-1 (or the pseudogene TRBV3-2) and TRBJ1-5, with D uncertain. The CDR3 is 19 amino acids. Trimming cost V 4 bases and J 2 bases, with 24 bases left between them. Germline CDR1 is LGHDT and CDR2 is YNNKEL (reference sequence). The CDR3 coding sequence is TGTGCCAGCAGCCCCGGGAGGCTATCGACCCTTCGGGGCAATCAGCCCCAGCATTTT. Translating gives CASSPGRLSTLRGNQPQHF.

This clone was picked up one time. The chain joins TRBV7-6 to TRBJ2-2; D remains unclear. Deletions cut 2 bases from V and 6 bases from J, with 16 bases between. Germline CDR1 is SGHVS and CDR2 is FNYEAQ. CDR3 length equals 16 residues. The CDR3 protein is CASSLSLAGFSGELFF. The DNA for the CDR3 is TGTGCCAGCAGCTTATCGCTGGCTGGTTTCTCCGGGGAGCTGTTTTTT.

This chain joins TRBV29-1 and TRBJ2-1; 7 bases are a match to TRBD2. The CDR3 consists of 13 residues. V shed 8 bases, J shed 4 bases, and the junction held 8 bases outside the gene matches. Germline CDR1 is SQVTM and CDR2 is ANQGSEA. The CDR3 DNA reads as TGCAGCTCCCGCGGGGGTATTTACAATGAGCAGTTCTTC. Its protein is CSSRGGIYNEQFF.

The chain carries TRBV28 and TRBJ2-3; tentatively, D is TRBD2 (5 bases). Germline V gene sequence: CDR1 MDHEN, CDR2 SYDVKM. The ends were cut back, 5 bases at V and 0 bases at J, with 9 bases in the middle. This CDR3 is built from 14 residues. CDR3 sequence (DNA): TGTGCCAGCAGTAAGAGCGGCAGCACAGATACGCAGTATTTT. This codes for CASSKSGSTDTQYF.

J is TRBJ1-3 and V is TRBV5-6; 7 bases line up with TRBD1. In germline, CDR1 is SGHDT, CDR2 YYEEEE. The CDR3 totals 15 residues. Trimming removed 4 bases from V and 3 bases from J; junction bases left unmatched: 7. In DNA form, the CDR3 reads TGTGCCAGCAGCATAGACAGGGTCTTTGGAAACACCATATATTTT. It codes for CASSIDRVFGNTIYF.

V usage is TRBV29-1 and J usage is TRBJ2-3, with 10 bases identical to TRBD2. This CDR3 has 15 residues. Trimming at V came to 4 bases and at J to 5 bases, leaving 9 bases not matched to a gene. Germline CDR1 reads SQVTM; CDR2 reads ANQGSEA. The CDR3 is CSVVRGAGGLDTQYF. The CDR3 DNA is TGCAGCGTTGTACGTGGAGCGGGGGGGCTAGATACGCAGTATTTT.

This sequence joins TRBV11-2 and TRBJ2-1; the match to TRBD2 covers 8 bases. CDR3 length: 15 residues. CDR1 is SGHAT and CDR2 is FQNNGV in the germline V gene. J gave up 3 bases and V 6 bases, and 7 bases lay outside the gene matches. The CDR3 sequence is CASRPTSGVYNEQFF. The CDR3 nucleotides read TGTGCCAGCAGGCCCACTAGCGGTGTCTACAATGAGCAGTTCTTC.

This chain joins TRBV13 and TRBJ2-6; the D is unclear. The CDR3 runs to 14 residues. Trimming pared 9 bases from V and 0 bases from J, leaving 9 bases between. Germline CDR1 is PRHDT and CDR2 is FYEKMQ (reference sequence). The CDR3 nucleotides read TGTGCCAGTTCACCGAGCTCTGGGGCCAACGTCCTGACTTTC. Translation: CASSPSSGANVLTF.

Worth noting for this clone: Other DNA sequences of this sample code for an identical CDR3. The V call is TRBV15, the J call TRBJ2-7; a possible D gene is TRBD2 (5 bases). V lost 1 base, J lost 0 bases, and 7 bases lay in between. CDR3 length: 14 residues. Germline V CDR1 and CDR2: LNHNV, YYDKDF (reference sequence). The CDR3 region is CATSRGGSSYEQYF. CDR3 coding DNA: TGTGCCACCAGCAGAGGAGGGAGCTCCTACGAGCAGTACTTC.

The chain employs TRBV5-1 and TRBJ2-3; tentative D call: TRBD1 (6 bases). The CDR3 spans 14 residues. V lost 4 bases and J 4 bases, leaving 13 bases between the germline ends. Germline lookup yields CDR1 SGHRS and CDR2 YFSETQ. The CDR3 loop is CASSTGTGADTQYF. The CDR3 bases are TGCGCCAGCAGCACAGGGACGGGTGCAGATACGCAGTATTTT.

The chain links TRBV7-2 to TRBJ2-3; D gene ambiguous. CDR1 is SGHTA, CDR2 FQGNSA, per germline. V lost 5 bases, J lost 7 bases, and 16 bases lay in between. The CDR3 is made up of 14 amino acids. CDR3 amino acids: CASSPQATRNTQYF. The CDR3 DNA follows: TGTGCCAGCAGCCCACAAGCGACCCGGAATACGCAGTATTTT.

V usage is TRBV5-4 and J usage is TRBJ1-2, with D possibly being TRBD1 (6 bases). Trimming left V 0 bases short and J 3 bases short, with 6 bases between. The germline gives CDR1 SGHNT, CDR2 YYREEE (reference sequence). The CDR3 spans 13 residues. The CDR3 loop reads CASSLGTDYGYTF. The CDR3 DNA is TGTGCCAGCAGCTTGGGGACAGACTATGGCTACACCTTC.

The V gene is TRBV28, the J gene TRBJ2-1; D possibly corresponds to TRBD2 (6 bases). Germline lookup yields CDR1 MDHEN and CDR2 SYDVKM. This CDR3 contains 14 residues. V was trimmed by 6 bases and J by 6 bases, leaving 15 bases between them. CDR3 sequence: CASRKSGTANEQFF. Here the CDR3 DNA reads TGTGCCAGCAGAAAATCCGGGACTGCCAATGAGCAGTTCTTC.

This clone was recorded only once. V is TRBV4-3 and J is TRBJ1-6; tentatively, D is TRBD1 (5 bases). The CDR3 covers 15 residues. CDR1 LGHNA and CDR2 YSLEER come from the germline V gene. The V and J ends lost 0 bases and 9 bases respectively, with 12 bases between them. This CDR3 is CASSQDWPGGSPLHF. In nucleotides, the CDR3 is TGCGCCAGCAGCCAAGATTGGCCGGGGGGTTCACCCCTCCACTTT.

The chain couples TRBV5-1 to TRBJ1-1; no definite D call. Germline lookup yields CDR1 SGHRS and CDR2 YFSETQ. The length of the CDR3 is 14 residues. V lost 4 bases to trimming and J lost 0 bases, with 10 bases between them. CDR3 nucleotide sequence: TGCGCCAGCAGCCGGGAAGGGATGAACACTGAAGCTTTCTTT. Residues: CASSREGMNTEAFF.

The rearrangement joins TRBV5-1 to TRBJ2-6, with 8 positions matching TRBD1. CDR3 length equals 18 residues. V lost 2 bases to trimming and J lost 0 bases; unmatched junction nucleotides: 7. Germline CDR1 is SGHRS and CDR2 is YFSETQ. The CDR3 region is CASSLAGGVISGANVLTF. DNA of the CDR3: TGCGCCAGCAGCTTAGCAGGGGGCGTTATCTCTGGGGCCAACGTCCTGACTTTC.

This rearrangement joins TRBV30 to TRBJ2-2, with 8 nucleotides matching TRBD1. J was trimmed by 4 bases and V by 4 bases; bases with no gene match: 2. Germline-derived CDR1 and CDR2 are GTSNPN and SVGIG (reference sequence). The CDR3 totals 13 residues. The CDR3 loop is CAWKDRGTGELFF. The CDR3 region has the DNA TGTGCCTGGAAAGACAGGGGCACCGGGGAGCTGTTTTTT.

The chain combines TRBV28 with TRBJ1-2, with 8 bases lining up with TRBD1. The trim removed 5 bases at V and 8 bases at J, leaving 7 bases unmatched. CDR1 is MDHEN, CDR2 SYDVKM, per germline. This CDR3 spans 13 amino acids. The DNA of the CDR3 is TGTGCCAGCAGTCCTCCGACAGGGGAAGGCTACACCTTC. It codes for CASSPPTGEGYTF.

This chain joins TRBV6-2 or TRBV6-3 and TRBJ2-3; 7 bases agree with TRBD2. Trimming removed 4 bases from V and 2 bases from J; junction bases left unmatched: 0. Germline V gene sequence: CDR1 MNHEY, CDR2 SVGEGT. The CDR3 runs to 13 residues. DNA for the CDR3: TGTGCCAGCAGTTGGGACTACACAGATACGCAGTATTTT. It codes for CASSWDYTDTQYF.